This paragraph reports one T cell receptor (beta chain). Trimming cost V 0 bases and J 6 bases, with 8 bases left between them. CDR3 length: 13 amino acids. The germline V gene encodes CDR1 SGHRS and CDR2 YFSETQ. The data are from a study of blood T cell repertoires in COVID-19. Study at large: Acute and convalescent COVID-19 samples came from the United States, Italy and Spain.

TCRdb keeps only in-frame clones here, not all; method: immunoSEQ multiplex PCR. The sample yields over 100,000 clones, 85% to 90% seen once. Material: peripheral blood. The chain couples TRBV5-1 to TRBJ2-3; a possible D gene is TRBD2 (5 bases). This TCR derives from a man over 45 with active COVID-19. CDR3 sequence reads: CASSLGGMDTQYF. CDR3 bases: TGCGCCAGCAGCTTGGGAGGGATGGATACGCAGTATTTT. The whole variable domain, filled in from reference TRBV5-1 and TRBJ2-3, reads KAGVTQTPRYLIKTRGQQVTLSCSPISGHRSVSWYQQTPGQGLQFLFEYFSETQRNKGNFPGRFSGRQFSNSRSEMNVSTLELGDSALYLCASSLGGMDTQYFGPGTRLTVL.